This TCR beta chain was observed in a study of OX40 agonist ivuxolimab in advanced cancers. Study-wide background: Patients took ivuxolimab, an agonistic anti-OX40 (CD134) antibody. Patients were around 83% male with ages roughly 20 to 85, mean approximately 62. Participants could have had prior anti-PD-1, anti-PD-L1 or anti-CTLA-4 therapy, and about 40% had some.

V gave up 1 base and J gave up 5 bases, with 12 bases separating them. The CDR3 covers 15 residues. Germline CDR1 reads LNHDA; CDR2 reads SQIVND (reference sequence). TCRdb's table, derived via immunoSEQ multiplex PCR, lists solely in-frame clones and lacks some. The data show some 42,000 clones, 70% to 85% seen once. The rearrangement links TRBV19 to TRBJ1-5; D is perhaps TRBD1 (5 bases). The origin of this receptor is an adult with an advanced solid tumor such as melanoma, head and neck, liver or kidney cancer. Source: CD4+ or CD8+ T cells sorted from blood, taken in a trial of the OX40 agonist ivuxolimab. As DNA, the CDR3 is TGTGCCAGTAGTATAGGGCAGGGAAGTGATCAGCCCCAGCATTTT. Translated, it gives CASSIGQGSDQPQHF.